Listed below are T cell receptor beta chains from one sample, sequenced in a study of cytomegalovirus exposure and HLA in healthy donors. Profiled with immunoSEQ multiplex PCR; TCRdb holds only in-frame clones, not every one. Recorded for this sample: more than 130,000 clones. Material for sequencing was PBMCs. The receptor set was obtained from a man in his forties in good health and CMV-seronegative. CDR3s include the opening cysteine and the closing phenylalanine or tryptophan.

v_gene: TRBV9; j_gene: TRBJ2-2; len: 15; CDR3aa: CASSVDRLAPGELFF
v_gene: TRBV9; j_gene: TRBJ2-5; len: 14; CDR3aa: CASSVEDREGTQYF
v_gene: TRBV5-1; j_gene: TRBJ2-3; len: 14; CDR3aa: CASSYSGTSETQYF
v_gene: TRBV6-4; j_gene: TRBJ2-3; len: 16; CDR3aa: CASSEGLAGGPDTQYF
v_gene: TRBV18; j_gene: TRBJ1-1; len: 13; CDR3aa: CASSPPSTGSAFF
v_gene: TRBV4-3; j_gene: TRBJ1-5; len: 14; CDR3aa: CASSLTGGSQPQHF
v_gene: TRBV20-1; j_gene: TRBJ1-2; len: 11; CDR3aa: CSASHPDGYTF
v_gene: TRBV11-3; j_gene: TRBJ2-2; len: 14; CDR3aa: CASAQGSNTGELFF
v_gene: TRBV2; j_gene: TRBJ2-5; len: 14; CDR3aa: CASSPWLPQETQYF
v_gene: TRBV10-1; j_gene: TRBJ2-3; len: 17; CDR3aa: CASSESRTSGGTDTQYF
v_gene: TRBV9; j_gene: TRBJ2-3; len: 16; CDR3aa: CASSVPPGQITDTQYF
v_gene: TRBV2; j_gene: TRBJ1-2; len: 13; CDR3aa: CASSEGQSYGYTF
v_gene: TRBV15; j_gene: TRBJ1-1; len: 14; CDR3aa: CATSGRTGDTEAFF
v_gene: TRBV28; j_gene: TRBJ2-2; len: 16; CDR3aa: CATRGLGWLVTGELFF
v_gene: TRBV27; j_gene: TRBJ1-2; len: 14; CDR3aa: CASRFEGQGVRYTF
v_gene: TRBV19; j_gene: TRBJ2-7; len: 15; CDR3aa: CASSITGQGAYEQYF
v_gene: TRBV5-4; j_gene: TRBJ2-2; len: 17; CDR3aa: CASTRGILSSETGELFF
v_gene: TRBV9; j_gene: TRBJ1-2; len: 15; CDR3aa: CASSSRPQGNYGYTF
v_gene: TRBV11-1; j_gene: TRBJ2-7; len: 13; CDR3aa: CASSLLATYEQYF
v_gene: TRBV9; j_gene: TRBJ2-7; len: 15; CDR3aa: CASSVAKGAKIEQYF
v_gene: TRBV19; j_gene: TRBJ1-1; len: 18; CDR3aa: CASSIDVDRSNRNTEAFF